The TCR beta chain described here comes from a study of blood T cell repertoires in COVID-19 (dated by TCRdb to 2019 to 2021). With regard to the full study: Collaborator samples came from the United States, Italy and Spain and covered acute and convalescent phases of COVID-19. The material from the prospective study consisted of cDNA or gDNA derived from T cells, B-cell-depleted T cells, or PBMCs. The dataset comprised deeply sampled blood TCRbeta repertoires from subjects exposed to, actively infected with, or recovered from COVID-19. The repertoires were released in a freely available public database intended as a resource for research on the immune response to SARS-CoV-2. The samples were drawn from two sources: the first 160 participants of the ongoing ImmuneRACE study, and 950 to 1,500 subjects contributed by 6 global collaborators. Nearly every sample came with metadata listing a de-identified subject ID, COVID-19 status, age in years and sex. Where available, HLA class I and class II types were taken from metadata supplied by the sample provider and were not determined by assay-based typing. Beyond this particular receptor, the publication reports: Clinical and demographic metadata were provided uncurated, with the amount varying by source and participant.

Per the germline V gene (reference sequence), LNHDA is the CDR1 and SQIVND is the CDR2. Including cysteine and phenylalanine, the CDR3 has 17 amino acids. The entry retains the CDR3 DNA only, 51 bases that are in frame from base 1. V is reduced by 3 bases and J by 3 bases, leaving a spacing of 17 bases between them. This clone was observed once. The target of this receptor is not known. The sample holds no much larger clone one base away, and base qualities are not on file. Collaborating institutions collected whole blood in K2EDTA tubes following their own protocols. For TCRbeta analysis, collaborator samples were shipped as frozen whole blood, as isolated PBMCs, or as DNA extracted from either sample type. The immunoSEQ Assay, a bias-controlled multiplex PCR, was used to amplify TCRbeta CDR3 regions from genomic DNA. In the original analysis: Within the assay, amplification of reference gene primers was used to estimate how many nucleated cells each sample contained. Sequence reads were collapsed and filtered to measure the absolute abundance of every unique TCRbeta CDR3 rearrangement. For each sample, productive Simpson clonality was calculated as the square root of Simpson's diversity index over productive rearrangements. TCRdb carries this immuneACCESS record with in-frame sequences only. Its versions omit some clonotypes, under half of them owing to an unresolved V gene in the studies checked, with the rest unexplained. V, J and clone size derive from that table, while D and trimming were established from the DNA sequence. A total of around 140,000 clones appear in this sample, approximately 89% of them only once. Jointly, the top ten make up 25% to 30% of the sample.

Sequences were obtained from peripheral blood. The clonotype originates from a human donor in a cohort sampled during active COVID-19. In this chain, TRBV19 is recombined with TRBJ2-2, with no reliable assignment of the D segment. The CDR3 has the sequence CASSIPSERIDTGELFF. The DNA is as follows: TGTGCCAGTAGTATCCCATCCGAGCGTATAGACACCGGGGAGCTGTTTTTT.